The clone carrying this TCR beta chain came up a few times. Its target is not known. The J segment lost 4 bases and the V segment lost 0 bases, leaving 1 base of the junction unmatched. The CDR3 has 15 residues. Germline V lookup: CDR1 KGHSH, CDR2 LQKENI. The sample belongs to a study of T cell responses to AZD1222 COVID-19 vaccine. Points from the study as a whole: Clonal diversity was possibly underestimated, and the donors were mostly white British, with more females. Repertoire sampling was restricted to post-peak T cell response timepoints. CD4 TCRs linked to vaccination spanned spike, dominating at 160-218 and 743-854.

Only in-frame clones appear in the TCRdb table, and some are missing; sequencing was by immunoSEQ multiplex PCR. The sample includes 50,000 to 75,000 clones, 76% of them seen just once. This chain uses TRBV18 with TRBJ2-1; 9 bases are shared with TRBD2. The clonotype comes from an adult in good health. The sequenced sample was peripheral blood, obtained on day 0 of AZD1222 vaccination. For the CDR3, the DNA is TGTGCCAGCTCACCACCTAGCGGGGGTTACAATGAGCAGTTCTTC. The encoded protein is CASSPPSGGYNEQFF. Together with reference TRBV18 and TRBJ2-1, the CDR3 gives the full variable domain: NAGVMQNPRHLVRRRGQEARLRCSPMKGHSHVYWYRQLPEEGLKFMVYLQKENIIDESGMPKERFSAEFPKEGPSILRIQQVVRGDSAAYFCASSPPSGGYNEQFFGPGTRLTVL.